This T cell receptor (beta chain) was documented in a study of T cell repertoires in ileal Crohn's disease (dated by TCRdb to between 2018 and 2020). In the study overall: At the time of surgery, around 35% of patients were active smokers, and the median duration of disease was 7.9 years. Every patient underwent surgery because of a complication, which was stricturing disease in 61% of cases and penetrating disease in approximately 40%. Postoperative therapy was given to about half of the patients, with thiopurines administered to about a dozen patients and anti-TNF agents administered to approximately 20 patients. M6 samples consisted of neoterminal ileum biopsies collected during postoperative colonoscopy. The TCR repertoire was analysed in 50 to 70 patients with Crohn's disease drawn from a prospective multicentre cohort. The study was conducted in parallel with a multicentre cohort built to find predictors of early endoscopic recurrence after ileocolonic resection. Endoscopic postoperative recurrence was defined by a Rutgeerts score above i0. A total of roughly 170 mucosal samples from around 57 patients were sequenced, collected from several sites on the surgical specimen as well as at postoperative endoscopy.

For commercial TCRB immunosequencing, around 500 nanograms of biopsy DNA were submitted for each sample. Adaptive Biotechnology amplified the CDR3 regions from genomic DNA with a two-step multiplex PCR designed to control amplification bias. The first PCR used primers for every V and J gene segment; the second PCR added barcodes and Illumina adapters. An Illumina instrument was used to sequence the CDR3 libraries. The original pipeline was this. The analysis used both the pipelines supplied by the vendor and custom analysis of the raw data in R/Bioconductor with R version 3.3.0. Clonality, ranging from 0 to 1, was calculated as the inverse of the normalised Shannon entropy of all productive clones. The repertoire share taken up by the top 100 clones defined high-frequency clones, and only clones that passed a 95% confidence test were kept. Overlap between samples was measured with the Morisita-Horn index, while repertoire diversity was measured with the Simpson index. The source is immuneACCESS, and TCRdb retained only in-frame sequences with V and J called. Part of the clones is not carried over; for the studies checked, unresolved V genes explain less than half of this, and the remainder is unexplained. The DNA gave D and trimming, while V, J and clone size come from that table. The sample table shows 8,500 to 13,000 clones, and about 80% are seen once. The ten largest make up 14% of the sample.

The full study reports these points: Postoperative endoscopy timing varied within the first year after surgery, with a median delay of around 7.1 months. Sorted CD8 T cells carried more high-frequency clones than CD4 T cells, suggesting mucosal expansions were mainly CD8. Endoscopic recurrence was found to be associated with higher high-frequency clone percentages at surgery, and recurrence was observed in all patients with clonality above 26.8% (18/57). Patients who were active smokers at surgery had a significantly higher proportion of clonal expansions than non-smokers (about 27% vs 20%, p=0.02). Only a subgroup of patients, of unstated size, had mucosal CD4 and CD8 T cells sorted and sequenced.

The time point label on this specimen signifies: neoterminal ileum biopsy at postoperative endoscopy, about 6 months after surgery. Adults with ileal or ileocolonic Crohn's disease for whom ileocolonic resection was indicated were considered eligible. Before DNA extraction, whole ileal mucosal biopsies were kept frozen at -80 degrees C. A TRizol-based method was used to extract genomic DNA from the frozen whole biopsies, and the DNA was quantified with a NanoDrop 2000 spectrophotometer. Regarding this clone: The antigen it binds to is not known. No qualities accompany the bases; no much larger clone lies one base away.

V is clipped by 2 bases and J by 7 bases, and the sequence between their germline boundaries is 13 bases long. Reading the germline V gene gives CDR1 SGHDT and CDR2 YYEEEE. The CDR3, from cysteine to phenylalanine, totals 14 residues. Of all the DNA, just the CDR3 is kept, 42 bases in frame from base 1. The source is an adult with Crohn's disease. The chain couples TRBV5-6 to TRBJ2-1; D gene: possibly TRBD1, on 5 matching bases. The sequenced sample was ileal tissue. The CDR3 region reads CASSFRVGVNEQFF. The sequenced DNA: TGTGCCAGCAGCTTTCGGGTAGGGGTAAATGAGCAGTTCTTC.